This section outlines one T cell receptor beta chain sequence together with its context. The sample comes from a study of blood T cell repertoires in COVID-19. Study in general: The United States, Italy and Spain supplied acute and convalescent COVID-19 samples. The analysed material was cDNA or gDNA that came from T cells, B-cell-depleted T cells, or PBMCs.

The repertoire was sequenced with immunoSEQ multiplex PCR; TCRdb's copy has only in-frame clones and lacks some. This repertoire shows 60,000 to 85,000 clones, around 88% found once; its top ten account for under 2%. Germline loops: CDR1 SGHNT, CDR2 YENEEA. Trimming took 5 bases from V and 4 from J; bases not matched to a gene: 3. The CDR3 is 15 amino acids. The source is a woman aged 80 or older with active or convalescent COVID-19. The chain couples TRBV11-3 to TRBJ2-2; 11 bases are shared with TRBD1. Sequencing used peripheral blood. CDR3 bases: TGTGCCAGCAGCCGGGGACAGGGGGGCACCGGGGAGCTGTTTTTT. Translation: CASSRGQGGTGELFF.